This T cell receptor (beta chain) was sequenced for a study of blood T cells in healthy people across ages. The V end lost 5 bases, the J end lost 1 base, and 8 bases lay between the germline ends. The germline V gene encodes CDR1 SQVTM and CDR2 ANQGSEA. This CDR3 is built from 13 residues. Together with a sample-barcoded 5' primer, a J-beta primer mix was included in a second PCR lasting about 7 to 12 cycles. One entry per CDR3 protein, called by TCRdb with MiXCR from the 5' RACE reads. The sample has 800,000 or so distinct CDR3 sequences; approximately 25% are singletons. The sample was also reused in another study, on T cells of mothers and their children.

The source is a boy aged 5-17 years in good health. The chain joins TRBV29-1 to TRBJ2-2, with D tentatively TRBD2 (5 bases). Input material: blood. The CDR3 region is CSVKGGNTGELFF. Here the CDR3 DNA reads TGCAGCGTTAAAGGAGGGAACACCGGGGAGCTGTTTTTT.